The entry below gives a single T cell receptor (beta chain) sequence along with its context. Its antigen is currently unknown. This sample is part of a study of T cells after yellow fever vaccination. Template switching with 5'RACE generated the TCR cDNA and added a universal primer site and UMIs. TCRdb reprocessed the 5' RACE reads via MiXCR and lists one record per CDR3 protein. This sample yields about 510,000 distinct CDR3 sequences, of which 20% to 25% are seen a single time; about a sixth belongs to the top ten. Whole-study findings and limits: A large majority of primary-vaccination clones showed up again after the booster (approximately 96% CD4, 88% CD8). Across the CD4 and CD8 compartments, a small share of clonotypes was present in both. Weaker, the secondary response had a peak occurring faster, on day 5 versus 15.

Trimming pared 6 bases from V and 0 bases from J, leaving 8 bases between. The CDR3 loop spans 13 amino acids. CDR1 SGHRS and CDR2 YFSETQ come from the germline V gene. The V and J genes are TRBV5-1 and TRBJ2-3; D not resolved. The receptor comes from a man younger than 35 who received the YFV17D yellow fever vaccine. Sequenced material: PBMCs, taken approximately 22 days after the first yellow fever vaccination. The CDR3 region has the DNA TGCGCCAGCACCCCCCCCAGCACAGATACGCAGTATTTT. This sequence encodes CASTPPSTDTQYF.